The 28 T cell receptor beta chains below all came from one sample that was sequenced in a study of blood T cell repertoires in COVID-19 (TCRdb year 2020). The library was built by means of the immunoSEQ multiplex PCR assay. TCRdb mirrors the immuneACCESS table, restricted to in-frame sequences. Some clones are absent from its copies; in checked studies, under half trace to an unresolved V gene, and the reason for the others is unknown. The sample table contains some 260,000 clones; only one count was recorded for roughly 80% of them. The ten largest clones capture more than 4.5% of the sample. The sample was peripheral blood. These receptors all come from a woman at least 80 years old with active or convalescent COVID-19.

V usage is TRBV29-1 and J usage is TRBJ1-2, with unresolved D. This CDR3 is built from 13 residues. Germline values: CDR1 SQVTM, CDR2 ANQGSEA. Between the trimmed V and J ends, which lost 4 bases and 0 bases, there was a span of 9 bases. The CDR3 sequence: CSVVSTSNYGYTF. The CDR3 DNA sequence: TGCAGCGTTGTGTCGACTTCTAACTATGGCTACACCTTC. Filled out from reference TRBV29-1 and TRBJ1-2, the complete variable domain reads SAVISQKPSRDICQRGTSLTIQCQVDSQVTMMFWYRQQPGQSLTLIATANQGSEATYESGFVIDKFPISRPNLTFSTLTVSNMSPEDSSIYLCSVVSTSNYGYTFGSGTRLTVV.

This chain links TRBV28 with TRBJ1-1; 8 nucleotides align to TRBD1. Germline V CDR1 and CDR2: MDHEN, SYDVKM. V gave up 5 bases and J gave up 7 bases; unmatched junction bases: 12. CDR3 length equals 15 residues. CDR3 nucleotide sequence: TGTGCCAGCAGTGCTAATCACCGGGACAGGATTGAAGCTTTCTTT. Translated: CASSANHRDRIEAFF.

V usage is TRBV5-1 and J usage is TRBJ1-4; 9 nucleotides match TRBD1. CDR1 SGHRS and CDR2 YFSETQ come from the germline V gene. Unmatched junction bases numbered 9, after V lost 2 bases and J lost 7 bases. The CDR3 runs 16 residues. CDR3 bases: TGCGCCAGCAGCTTCACGAGACAGGGGGAGGGTGAAAAACTGTTTTTT. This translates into CASSFTRQGEGEKLFF.

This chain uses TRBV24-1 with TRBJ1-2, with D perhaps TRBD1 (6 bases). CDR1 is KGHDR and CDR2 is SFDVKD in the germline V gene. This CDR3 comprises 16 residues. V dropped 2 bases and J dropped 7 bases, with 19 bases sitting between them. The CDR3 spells CATSDSPGTSAGGYTF. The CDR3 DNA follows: TGTGCCACCAGTGATTCGCCCGGGACATCTGCGGGTGGCTACACCTTC.

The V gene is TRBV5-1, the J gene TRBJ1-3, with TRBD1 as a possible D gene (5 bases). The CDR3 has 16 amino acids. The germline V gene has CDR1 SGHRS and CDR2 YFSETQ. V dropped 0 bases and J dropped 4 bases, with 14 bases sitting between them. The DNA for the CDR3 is TGCGCCAGCAGCTTGGAGTATGGGGCTCCGGGAAACACCATATATTTT. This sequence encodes CASSLEYGAPGNTIYF.

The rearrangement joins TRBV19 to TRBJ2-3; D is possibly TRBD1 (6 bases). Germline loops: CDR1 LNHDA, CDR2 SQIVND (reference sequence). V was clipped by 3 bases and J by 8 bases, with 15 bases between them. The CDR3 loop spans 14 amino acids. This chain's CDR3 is CASSIGLQGGTQYF. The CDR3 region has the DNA TGTGCCAGTAGTATCGGACTGCAAGGGGGTACGCAGTATTTT.

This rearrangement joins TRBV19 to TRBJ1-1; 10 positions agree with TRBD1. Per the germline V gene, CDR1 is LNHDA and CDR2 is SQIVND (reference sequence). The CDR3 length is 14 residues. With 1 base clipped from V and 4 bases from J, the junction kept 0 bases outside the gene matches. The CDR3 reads CASSIGTGGTEAFF. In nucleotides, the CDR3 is TGTGCCAGTAGTATAGGGACAGGGGGCACTGAAGCTTTCTTT.

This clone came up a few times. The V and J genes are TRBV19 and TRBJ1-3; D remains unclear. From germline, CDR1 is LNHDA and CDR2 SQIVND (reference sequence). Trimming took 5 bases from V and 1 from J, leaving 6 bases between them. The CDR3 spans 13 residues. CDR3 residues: CASSLESGNTIYF. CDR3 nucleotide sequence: TGTGCCAGTAGTTTGGAGTCTGGAAACACCATATATTTT. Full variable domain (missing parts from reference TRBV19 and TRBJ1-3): DGGITQSPKYLFRKEGQNVTLSCEQNLNHDAMYWYRQDPGQGLRLIYYSQIVNDFQKGDIAEGYSVSREKKESFPLTVTSAQKNPTAFYLCASSLESGNTIYFGEGSWLTVV.

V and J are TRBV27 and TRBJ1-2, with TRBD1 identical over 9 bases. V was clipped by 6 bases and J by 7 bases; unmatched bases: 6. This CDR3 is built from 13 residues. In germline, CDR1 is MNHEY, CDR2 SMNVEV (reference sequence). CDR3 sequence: CASSYQGQGGYTF. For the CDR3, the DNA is TGTGCCAGCAGCTACCAGGGACAGGGTGGCTACACCTTC.

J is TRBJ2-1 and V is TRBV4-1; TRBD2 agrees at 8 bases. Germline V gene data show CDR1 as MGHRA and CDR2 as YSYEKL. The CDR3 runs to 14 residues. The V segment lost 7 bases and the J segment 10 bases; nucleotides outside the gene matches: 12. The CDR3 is CASTLPGTRREQFF. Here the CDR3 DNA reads TGCGCCAGCACCCTCCCCGGGACTAGGAGGGAGCAGTTCTTC.

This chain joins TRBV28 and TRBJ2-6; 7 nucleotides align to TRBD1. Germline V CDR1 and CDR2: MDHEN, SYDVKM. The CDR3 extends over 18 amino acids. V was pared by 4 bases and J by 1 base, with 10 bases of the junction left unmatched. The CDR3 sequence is CASSWVGGRGSGANVLTF. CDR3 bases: TGTGCCAGCAGTTGGGTAGGGGGCCGGGGATCTGGGGCCAACGTCCTGACTTTC.

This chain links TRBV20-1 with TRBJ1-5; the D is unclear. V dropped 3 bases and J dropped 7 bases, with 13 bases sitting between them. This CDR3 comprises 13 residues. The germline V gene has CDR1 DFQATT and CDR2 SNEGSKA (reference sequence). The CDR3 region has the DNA TGCAGTGCTAGTTCAAGTCTAGGCCAGCCCCAGCATTTT. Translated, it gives CSASSSLGQPQHF.

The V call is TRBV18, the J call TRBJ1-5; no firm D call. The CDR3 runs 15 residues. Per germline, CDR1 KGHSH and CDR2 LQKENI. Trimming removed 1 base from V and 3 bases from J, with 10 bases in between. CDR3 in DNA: TGTGCCAGCTCACCACTTGCGGGTGTCAATCAGCCCCAGCATTTT. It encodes CASSPLAGVNQPQHF.

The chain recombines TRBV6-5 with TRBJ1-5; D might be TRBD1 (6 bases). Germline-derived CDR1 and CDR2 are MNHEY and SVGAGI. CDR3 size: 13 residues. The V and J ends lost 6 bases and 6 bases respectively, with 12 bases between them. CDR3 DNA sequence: TGTGCCAGCAGGGGGACATTCCTTCAGCCCCAGCATTTT. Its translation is CASRGTFLQPQHF.

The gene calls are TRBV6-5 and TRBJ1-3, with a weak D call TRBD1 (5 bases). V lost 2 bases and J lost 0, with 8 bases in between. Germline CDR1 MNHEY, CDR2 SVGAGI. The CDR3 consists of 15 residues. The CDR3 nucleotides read TGTGCCAGCAGTTACGTCCAGGGCTCTGGAAACACCATATATTTT. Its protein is CASSYVQGSGNTIYF.

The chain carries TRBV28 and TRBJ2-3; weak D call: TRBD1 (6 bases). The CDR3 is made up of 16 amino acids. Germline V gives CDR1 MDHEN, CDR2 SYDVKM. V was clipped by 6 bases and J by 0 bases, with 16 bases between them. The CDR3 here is CASSLYRVASTDTQYF. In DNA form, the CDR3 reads TGTGCCAGCAGCCTGTACAGGGTGGCGAGCACAGATACGCAGTATTTT.

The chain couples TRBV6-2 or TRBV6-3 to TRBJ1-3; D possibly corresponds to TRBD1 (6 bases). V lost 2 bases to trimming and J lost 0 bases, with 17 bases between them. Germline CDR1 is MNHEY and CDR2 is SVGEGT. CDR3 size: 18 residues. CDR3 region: CASSYGQGRLYSGNTIYF. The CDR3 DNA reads TGTGCCAGCAGTTACGGTCAGGGGAGACTTTACTCTGGAAACACCATATATTTT.

CDR3 region: CASSYDSNYEQYF. The CDR3 region has the DNA TGTGCCAGCAGTTACGACAGTAACTACGAGCAGTACTTC. The V and J genes are TRBV6-5 and TRBJ2-7; a weak D match, TRBD1 (5 bases). The CDR3 is 13 amino acids. Trimming left V 2 bases short and J 3 bases short, with 8 bases between. The germline V gene has CDR1 MNHEY and CDR2 SVGAGI.

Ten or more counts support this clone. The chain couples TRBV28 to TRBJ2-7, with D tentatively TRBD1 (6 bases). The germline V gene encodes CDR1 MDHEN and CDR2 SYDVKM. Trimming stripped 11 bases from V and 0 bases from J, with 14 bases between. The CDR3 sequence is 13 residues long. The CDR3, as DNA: TGTGCCGTCCACAGGGTAACCTCCTACGAGCAGTACTTC. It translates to CAVHRVTSYEQYF.

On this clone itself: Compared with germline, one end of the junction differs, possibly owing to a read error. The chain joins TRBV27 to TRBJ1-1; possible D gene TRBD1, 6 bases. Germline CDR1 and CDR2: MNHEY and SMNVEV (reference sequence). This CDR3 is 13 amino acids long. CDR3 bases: TGTGCCAGCAGTTTGGACAGAAACACTGAGGCTTTCTTT. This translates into CASSLDRNTEAFF.

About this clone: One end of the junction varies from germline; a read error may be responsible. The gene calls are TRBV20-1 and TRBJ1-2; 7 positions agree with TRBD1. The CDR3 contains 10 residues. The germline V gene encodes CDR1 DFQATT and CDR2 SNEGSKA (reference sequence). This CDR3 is CSASPGTETF. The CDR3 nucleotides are TGCAGTGCTAGCCCCGGGACAGAAACATTC.

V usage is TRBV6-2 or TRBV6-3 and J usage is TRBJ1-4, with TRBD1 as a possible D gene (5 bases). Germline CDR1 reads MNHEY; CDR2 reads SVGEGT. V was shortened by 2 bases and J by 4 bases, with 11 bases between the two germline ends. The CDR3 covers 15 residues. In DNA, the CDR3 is TGTGCCAGCAGTTACGGTAGACAGTATAATGAAAAACTGTTTTTT. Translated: CASSYGRQYNEKLFF.

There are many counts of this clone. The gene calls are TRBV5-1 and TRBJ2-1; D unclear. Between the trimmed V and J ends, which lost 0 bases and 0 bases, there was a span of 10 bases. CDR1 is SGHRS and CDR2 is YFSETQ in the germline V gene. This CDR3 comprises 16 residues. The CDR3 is CASSLEQAASYNEQFF. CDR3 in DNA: TGCGCCAGCAGCTTGGAGCAGGCCGCCTCCTACAATGAGCAGTTCTTC.

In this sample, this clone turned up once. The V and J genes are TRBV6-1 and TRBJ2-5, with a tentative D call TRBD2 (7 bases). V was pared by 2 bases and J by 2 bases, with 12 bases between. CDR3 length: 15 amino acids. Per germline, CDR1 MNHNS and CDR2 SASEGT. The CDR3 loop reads CASSELGGGQETQYF. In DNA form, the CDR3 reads TGTGCCAGCAGTGAATTAGGGGGAGGGCAAGAGACCCAGTACTTC.

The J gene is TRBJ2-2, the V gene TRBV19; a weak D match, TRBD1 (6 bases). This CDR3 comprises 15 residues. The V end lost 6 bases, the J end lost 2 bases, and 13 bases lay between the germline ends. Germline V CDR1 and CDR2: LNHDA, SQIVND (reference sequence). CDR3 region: CASSQGQPNTGELFF. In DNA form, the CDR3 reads TGTGCCAGTAGCCAGGGGCAGCCAAACACCGGGGAGCTGTTTTTT.

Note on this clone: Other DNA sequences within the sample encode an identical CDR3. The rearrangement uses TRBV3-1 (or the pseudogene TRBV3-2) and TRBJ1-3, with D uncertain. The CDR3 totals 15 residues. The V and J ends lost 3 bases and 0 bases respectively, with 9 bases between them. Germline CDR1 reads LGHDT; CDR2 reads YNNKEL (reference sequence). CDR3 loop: CASSQEKSSGNTIYF. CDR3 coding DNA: TGTGCCAGCAGCCAGGAGAAAAGCTCTGGAAACACCATATATTTT.

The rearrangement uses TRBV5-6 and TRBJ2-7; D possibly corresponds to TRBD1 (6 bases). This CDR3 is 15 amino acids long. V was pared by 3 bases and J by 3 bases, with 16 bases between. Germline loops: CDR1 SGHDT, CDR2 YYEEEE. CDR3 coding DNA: TGTGCCAGCAGCTCCCAATCTAAAGGGGGCTACGAGCAGTACTTC. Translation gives CASSSQSKGGYEQYF.

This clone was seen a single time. The CDR3 coding sequence is TGCGCCAGCAGCCAGGGACAGGGAGAAGGGGGCTACACCTTC. It is translated as CASSQGQGEGGYTF. This chain connects TRBV5-1 to TRBJ1-2, with 9 nucleotides matching TRBD1. The CDR3 runs 14 residues. CDR1 is SGHRS, CDR2 YFSETQ, per germline. Germline trimming cut 4 bases from V and 8 bases from J; bases unmatched to any gene: 9.